The 29 T cell receptor beta chains below come from one sample, sequenced in a study of blood T cell repertoires in COVID-19. The assay was immunoSEQ multiplex PCR, and TCRdb's table has in-frame clones only and misses some. Counted here are 350,000 to 450,000 clones, around 90% occurring once; the ten biggest clones make up approximately 2.9%. Sequencing was performed on peripheral blood. These receptors all come from a human donor in a cohort sampled during active COVID-19.

The chain employs TRBV6-5 and TRBJ1-5, with TRBD1 as a possible D gene (5 bases). This CDR3 has 15 amino acids. Germline values: CDR1 MNHEY, CDR2 SVGAGI. The ends were cut back, 4 bases at V and 6 bases at J, with 16 bases in the middle. The CDR3 nucleotides read TGTGCCAGCAGTTCGACAGCTCCTCCGGGTCAGCCCCAGCATTTT. This codes for CASSSTAPPGQPQHF.

As for this clone: The junction and the germline gene differ at one end; a read error may be behind it. J is TRBJ2-2 and V is TRBV7-7, with TRBD1 matching 8 bases. Germline CDR1 is SSHAT and CDR2 is FNYEAQ (reference sequence). CDR3 length: 15 residues. Written as DNA, the CDR3 is TGTGCTAGCAGACCCGGGACAGGGAACACCGGGGAGCTGTTTTTT. Its protein product is CASRPGTGNTGELFF.

This clone was seen a handful of times. The chain carries TRBV4-2 and TRBJ2-3; D is undetermined. There are 13 residues in the CDR3. Germline V gene sequence: CDR1 LGHNA, CDR2 YNFKEQ. V was shortened by 1 base and J by 4 bases, with 6 bases between the two germline ends. In DNA form, the CDR3 reads TGTGCCAGCAGCCAAGGAGAATCAGATACGCAGTATTTT. Translation gives CASSQGESDTQYF.

This clone was seen a single time. V and J are TRBV3-1 (or the pseudogene TRBV3-2) and TRBJ2-2; unclear D gene. The V gene's germline CDR1 is LGHDT and CDR2 YNNKEL (reference sequence). Trimming stripped 3 bases from V and 1 base from J, with 6 bases between. The CDR3 is 14 amino acids. The CDR3 is CASSHHGNTGELFF. In DNA form, the CDR3 reads TGTGCCAGCAGCCACCACGGGAACACCGGGGAGCTGTTTTTT.

The chain carries TRBV29-1 and TRBJ2-7, with TRBD1 matching over 7 bases. The CDR3 sequence is 14 residues long. With V trimmed by 6 bases and J by 4 bases, 12 bases remained unmatched. Germline CDR1 reads SQVTM; CDR2 reads ANQGSEA. Here the CDR3 reads CSVGETGLPYEQYF. CDR3 nucleotide sequence: TGCAGCGTGGGGGAGACAGGGCTACCATACGAGCAGTACTTC.

The table lists this clone with many counts. V usage is TRBV18 and J usage is TRBJ2-3, with a weak D call TRBD2 (6 bases). This CDR3 has 13 amino acids. Trimming took off 4 bases at V and 4 bases at J, with 9 bases between the two ends. Germline V gene lookup returns CDR1 KGHSH and CDR2 LQKENI. The CDR3 here is CASSRLDSDTQYF. Written as DNA, the CDR3 is TGTGCCAGCTCACGACTAGATTCAGATACGCAGTATTTT.

This sequence joins TRBV10-3 and TRBJ2-5; no clear D gene. The V gene lost 3 bases and the J gene lost 2 bases, with 7 bases spanning the gap. Germline CDR1 and CDR2: ENHRY and SYGVKD. This CDR3 has 13 residues. The CDR3 region is CAISESQQETQYF. In DNA form, the CDR3 reads TGTGCCATCAGTGAAAGTCAGCAAGAGACCCAGTACTTC.

This chain uses TRBV5-1 with TRBJ1-1; D might be TRBD1 (5 bases). The CDR3 has 15 residues. V lost 4 bases to trimming and J lost 1 base, with 14 bases between them. In germline, CDR1 is SGHRS, CDR2 YFSETQ. CDR3 DNA: TGCGCCAGCAGCCAAGGCCCCGACAGGAACACTGAAGCTTTCTTT. As protein: CASSQGPDRNTEAFF.

The rearrangement joins TRBV2 to TRBJ1-5, with TRBD1 identical over 8 bases. J was trimmed by 5 bases and V by 8 bases; bases with no gene match: 5. CDR3 length: 13 residues. The germline gives CDR1 SNHLY, CDR2 FYNNEI. Here the CDR3 reads CASGQGGYQPQHF. CDR3 nucleotides: TGTGCCAGCGGACAGGGTGGGTATCAGCCCCAGCATTTT.

The V and J genes are TRBV7-9 and TRBJ2-3, with 7 bases matching TRBD2. This CDR3 region has 16 residues. Germline V gene data show CDR1 as SEHNR and CDR2 as FQNEAQ (reference sequence). V gave up 5 bases and J gave up 0 bases; unmatched junction bases: 8. CDR3 amino acids: CASSTQRELSTDTQYF. The CDR3 DNA reads TGTGCCAGCAGCACCCAGCGGGAACTGAGCACAGATACGCAGTATTTT.

The rearrangement uses TRBV5-5 and TRBJ1-2; 8 nucleotides line up with TRBD1. The CDR3 has 15 residues. V trimming: 7 bases; J trimming: 7 bases; junction bases outside the gene matches: 15. Germline lookup yields CDR1 SGHKS and CDR2 YYEKEE (reference sequence). CDR3 nucleotide sequence: TGTGCCAGCTACCCCAGGGGGTCAGGGGGCAGTGGCTACACCTTC. Its protein is CASYPRGSGGSGYTF.

J is TRBJ2-1 and V is TRBV30; D perhaps matches TRBD1 (6 bases). CDR1 is GTSNPN and CDR2 is SVGIG in the germline V gene (reference sequence). The CDR3 spans 15 residues. With 0 bases removed from V and 9 bases from J, the gap between germline ends came to 18 bases. The CDR3: CAWSVGGQGMGEQFF. As DNA, the CDR3 is TGTGCCTGGAGTGTAGGGGGTCAGGGTATGGGTGAGCAGTTCTTC.

Worth noting for this clone: Other DNA variants within this sample encode the same CDR3. The chain combines TRBV5-1 with TRBJ1-2; 11 bases align to TRBD1. With 4 bases clipped from V and 4 bases from J, the junction kept 6 bases outside the gene matches. CDR3 length equals 15 residues. Per the germline V gene, CDR1 is SGHRS and CDR2 is YFSETQ. The CDR3 DNA reads TGCGCCAGCAGCCCCGGGACAGGGGGGGGCTATGGCTACACCTTC. This codes for CASSPGTGGGYGYTF.

The rearrangement uses TRBV6-6 and TRBJ2-5, with D tentatively TRBD2 (6 bases). Germline-derived CDR1 and CDR2 are MNHNY and SVGAGI (reference sequence). Trimming left V 0 bases short and J 3 bases short, with 8 bases between. The CDR3 has 14 amino acids. The CDR3 DNA is TGTGCCAGCAGTTACTCGCGGGGAAAAGAGACCCAGTACTTC. Protein: CASSYSRGKETQYF.

CDR3 nucleotide sequence: TGCGCCAGCAGCTTGGACGGGGGGGCTGGCAATGAGCAGTTCTTC. This translates into CASSLDGGAGNEQFF. The chain carries TRBV5-1 and TRBJ2-1, with TRBD2 identical over 8 bases. There are 15 residues in the CDR3. Germline CDR1 SGHRS, CDR2 YFSETQ. The ends lost 0 bases at V and 6 bases at J; junction bases unmatched: 5.

The J gene is TRBJ2-4, the V gene TRBV30, with a weak D call TRBD2 (5 bases). Germline CDR1 reads GTSNPN; CDR2 reads SVGIG (reference sequence). This CDR3 comprises 12 residues. The V end lost 7 bases, the J end lost 4 bases, and 11 bases lay between the germline ends. The CDR3 bases are TGTGCCTTGAGGGCAGGAAAAAACATTCAGTACTTC. Its translation is CALRAGKNIQYF. The full variable domain, in which reference TRBV30 and TRBJ2-4 provide the parts outside the CDR3, is SQTIHQWPATLVQPVGSPLSLECTVEGTSNPNLYWYRQAAGRGLQLLFYSVGIGQISSEVPQNLSASRPQDRQFILSSKKLLLSDSGFYLCALRAGKNIQYFGAGTRLSVL.

The chain uses TRBV6-5 and TRBJ1-1, with 8 bases fitting TRBD1. The CDR3 covers 14 residues. Germline CDR1 is MNHEY and CDR2 is SVGAGI. Losses at the gene ends were 10 bases for V and 5 bases for J; bases not matched to a gene: 12. The CDR3 nucleotides read TGTGCCACCCGGACAGGGTGGGAGGGGACTGAAGCTTTCTTT. It is translated as CATRTGWEGTEAFF.

The chain uses TRBV21-1 and TRBJ2-2; the table calls TRBD2, which could not be checked here. TRBV21-1 is tagged as a pseudogene. CDR3 length: 20 residues. CDR3 nucleotides: TGTGCCAGCAGCAAAGCGCCCTCGAGGGGCCCCGGGGGGTACTCCGGGGAGCTGTTTTTT. Translating gives CASSKAPSRGPGGYSGELFF.

This clone has a handful of counts. V usage is TRBV5-6 and J usage is TRBJ2-7; 9 positions match TRBD1. V dropped 3 bases and J dropped 2; count of bases not matched to a gene: 18. Germline V gene sequence: CDR1 SGHDT, CDR2 YYEEEE. This CDR3 contains 19 residues. CDR3 DNA: TGTGCCAGCAGCTCCCACCGGGACAGGGTGGGAAGACGGACCTACGAGCAGTACTTC. Its translation is CASSSHRDRVGRRTYEQYF.

This clone appeared a single time. The chain employs TRBV3-1 (or the pseudogene TRBV3-2) and TRBJ1-1, with a tentative D call TRBD1 (5 bases). Germline V gene lookup returns CDR1 LGHDT and CDR2 YNNKEL (reference sequence). This CDR3 is 14 amino acids long. Trimming shortened V by 3 bases and J by 5 bases, and 13 bases separated the two germline ends. The CDR3 nucleotides are TGTGCCAGCAGCCAGGGAGGGGTCGCGACTGAAGCTTTCTTT. It codes for CASSQGGVATEAFF.

The chain has TRBV10-3 and TRBJ2-2, with 10 bases fitting TRBD2. Trimming cost V 7 bases and J 5 bases; bases outside gene matches: 13. In germline, CDR1 is ENHRY, CDR2 SYGVKD. The CDR3 covers 17 residues. CDR3 region: CAITPGASGSYTGELFF. Written as DNA, the CDR3 is TGTGCCATCACCCCTGGGGCTAGCGGGAGTTATACCGGGGAGCTGTTTTTT.

J is TRBJ1-5 and V is TRBV6-5; D not certain. The CDR3 extends over 15 amino acids. The germline CDR1 and CDR2 sequences are MNHEY and SVGAGI. V lost 6 bases, J lost 0 bases, and 12 bases lay in between. CDR3 protein: CASRHQDYSNQPQHF. The CDR3 nucleotides read TGTGCCAGCAGACACCAGGATTATAGCAATCAGCCCCAGCATTTT.

The chain is built from TRBV29-1 and TRBJ2-1, with 7 bases that match TRBD2. The CDR3 has 13 amino acids. Germline V gene lookup returns CDR1 SQVTM and CDR2 ANQGSEA. The ends lost 7 bases at V and 4 bases at J; junction bases unmatched: 7. CDR3 region: CSARREDYNEQFF. The CDR3 DNA follows: TGCAGCGCCAGACGGGAGGATTACAATGAGCAGTTCTTC.

The gene calls are TRBV5-3 and TRBJ2-1; a weak D match, TRBD2 (5 bases). TRBV5-3 qualifies as an ORF whose function is uncertain. The V gene lost 7 bases and the J gene lost 0 bases, with 20 bases spanning the gap. The CDR3 extends over 17 amino acids. CDR3 DNA: TGTGCCAGATTCCCAAATGTACGGGGAAGCTCCTACAATGAGCAGTTCTTC. It encodes CARFPNVRGSSYNEQFF.

The rearrangement joins TRBV20-1 to TRBJ2-7; 10 bases map to TRBD2. Germline V lookup: CDR1 DFQATT, CDR2 SNEGSKA (reference sequence). V shed 5 bases, J shed 9 bases, and the junction held 1 base outside the gene matches. The CDR3 loop spans 10 amino acids. CDR3 region: CSAWTSGQYF. The CDR3 DNA is TGCAGTGCTTGGACTAGCGGGCAGTACTTC.

The genes are TRBV7-6 and TRBJ2-7, with 7 bases that match TRBD2. Unmatched junction bases numbered 13, after V lost 1 base and J lost 4 bases. This CDR3 has 17 residues. CDR1 and CDR2 from the germline V gene are SGHVS and FNYEAQ. The CDR3 region is CASSLESGTNSRYEQYF. As DNA, the CDR3 is TGTGCCAGCAGCTTAGAAAGCGGGACTAATTCGAGGTACGAGCAGTACTTC.

This clone came up once. The genes are TRBV7-6 and TRBJ2-1, with TRBD1 matching over 7 bases. V lost 3 bases, J lost 0 bases, and 5 bases stayed unmatched. Germline values: CDR1 SGHVS, CDR2 FNYEAQ. The CDR3 runs 16 residues. The CDR3 sequence: CASSFDRVSSYNEQFF. The CDR3 bases are TGTGCCAGCAGCTTTGACAGGGTTAGCTCCTACAATGAGCAGTTCTTC.

This chain joins TRBV11-2 and TRBJ2-4; D perhaps matches TRBD1 (5 bases). Germline V gives CDR1 SGHAT, CDR2 FQNNGV. Trimming shortened V by 5 bases and J by 1 base, and 18 bases separated the two germline ends. The CDR3 sequence is 17 residues long. The CDR3 sequence: CASSPVAGYGAKNIQYF. The CDR3 DNA sequence: TGTGCCAGCAGCCCAGTGGCAGGGTATGGGGCCAAAAACATTCAGTACTTC.

V is TRBV6-6 and J is TRBJ1-5; D might be TRBD1 (5 bases). CDR1 MNHNY and CDR2 SVGAGI come from the germline V gene (reference sequence). Between the trimmed V and J ends, which lost 6 bases and 7 bases, there was a span of 10 bases. The CDR3 totals 12 residues. The CDR3 sequence: CASRRQWQPQHF. DNA for the CDR3: TGTGCCAGCAGACGACAGTGGCAGCCCCAGCATTTT.